This T cell receptor (beta chain) was retrieved from a study of vaccination and CD4 T cells after COVID-19. As to this clonotype: What it binds is not known.

V was pared by 0 bases and J by 0 bases, with 4 bases between. Germline-derived CDR1 and CDR2 are SGHRS and YFSETQ. There are 14 residues in the CDR3. Study-level results: The researchers studied relatively few convalescent patients and omitted early post-infection timepoints.

Sequencing of the DNA from cultured CD4+ T cells was carried out with the Oncomine TCR Beta short-read assay. Genomic DNA was taken out of cultured CD4+ T cells by extraction. TCRdb re-called the PCR reads with MiXCR, one entry per CDR3 protein. The table lists about 20,000 distinct CDR3 sequences, 80% to 85% of them singletons, with about 18% in the top ten. As to treatment: roughly 10-day PBMC culture with coronavirus spike peptide pools or control peptides (ViraFEST assay). The sequence derives from a human donor who received a COVID-19 vaccine. The sample consisted of CD4+ T cells from blood, cultured in vitro, taken after SARS-CoV-2 vaccination. The chain recombines TRBV5-1 with TRBJ1-5, with no clear D. DNA for the CDR3: TGCGCCAGCAGCTTGGAACCTAGCAATCAGCCCCAGCATTTT. As protein: CASSLEPSNQPQHF.